A selection of T cell receptor beta chains follows, all from one sample in a study of siplizumab effects on memory and regulatory T cells. Measured with immunoSEQ multiplex PCR; TCRdb has only the in-frame clones, and not every one. Among about 110,000 clones listed, just over 90% were seen once. The sequenced sample was CD4+ T cells sorted from blood. All receptors derive from a human donor in good health. The CDR3 runs from the conserved cysteine through the conserved F or W. D genes are given only for firm matches.

TRBJ1-1,TRBV11-2,NA,CASGSIMNTEAFF
TRBJ1-1,TRBV2,TRBD1,CASIPLGTAEAFF
TRBJ2-1,TRBV9,TRBD2,CASSVASAGAYNEQFF
TRBJ2-5,TRBV27,NA,CASSLWVSGETQYF
TRBJ2-7,TRBV2,NA,CASRMTGRPYEQYF
TRBJ1-1,TRBV11-2,NA,CASKQADTEAFF
TRBJ2-1,TRBV4-3,TRBD2,CASSQVGGSRNEQFF
TRBJ2-1,TRBV4-2,TRBD2,CASSQITGGFSYNEQFF
TRBJ1-1,TRBV6-6,NA,CASSYAGGNTEAFF
TRBJ1-2,TRBV6-6,TRBD1,CASTQDRDGYTF
TRBJ2-1,TRBV4-3,TRBD2,CASSHAPGTSKNEQFF
TRBJ2-7,TRBV19,NA,CASSMPGVAYEQYF
TRBJ2-3,TRBV11-2,NA,CASSLRTFTDTQYF
TRBJ2-3,TRBV11-3,NA,CASSTPSSTQYF
TRBJ1-2,TRBV30,TRBD1,CACPGTGIYGYTF
TRBJ1-2,TRBV6-1,NA,CASSEWDTNGYTF
TRBJ2-3,TRBV6-4,NA,CASKLSWSSTDTQYF
TRBJ2-5,TRBV4-1,NA,CASSQFPQETQYF
TRBJ2-5,TRBV6-6,TRBD1,CASRNPGTGARETQYF
TRBJ2-1,TRBV5-4,TRBD2,CASSPGTSGNNEQFF
TRBJ1-2,TRBV29-1,TRBD1,CSATHRQGGADYGYTF
TRBJ1-1,TRBV5-1,TRBD1,CASSGGQGRTEAFF
TRBJ1-2,TRBV9,NA,CASSHGGNGYTF
TRBJ1-2,TRBV15,NA,CATSTDTNYGYTF
TRBJ2-2,TRBV7-2,TRBD2,CASSLLRGWLAGVPGELFF
TRBJ2-1,TRBV6-6,TRBD2,CASSTGLAGASHEQFF
TRBJ2-3,TRBV7-3,NA,CASSSVTDTQYF
TRBJ2-3,TRBV18,NA,CASWPGRGNPDTQYF
TRBJ2-7,TRBV5-1,NA,CASGTDYEQYF
TRBJ2-2,TRBV18,NA,CASSPPLRNTGELFF
TRBJ2-5,TRBV19,TRBD2,CASSIAGGGLGETQYF
TRBJ2-5,TRBV5-1,NA,CASSLRGESQETQYF
TRBJ2-1,TRBV2,NA,CASRRRSSYNEQFF
TRBJ1-2,TRBV10-3,NA,CAISGLDAYGYTF
TRBJ1-1,TRBV6-5,NA,CASSYSGQGIAFF
TRBJ2-1,TRBV10-3,TRBD2,CAISESREGYNEQFF
TRBJ2-1,TRBV7-3,NA,CASNSPPGNEQFF
TRBJ2-5,TRBV11-2,NA,CASSFLPRGGETQYF
TRBJ1-2,TRBV5-1,TRBD1,CASRGTGTGINYGYTF
TRBJ2-1,TRBV18,NA,CASSPPGDTPGEQFF
TRBJ2-3,TRBV11-3,NA,CASSLGHGQDTQYF
TRBJ1-6,TRBV30,TRBD1,CAWSAGQGGVSPLHF
TRBJ1-1,TRBV5-1,NA,CASSEAPPDAGNTEAFF
TRBJ1-5,TRBV18,TRBD1,CASSPGGQGGNQPQHF
TRBJ2-2,TRBV5-1,TRBD2,CASSGGANTGELFF
TRBJ2-1,TRBV19,TRBD2,CASAGLAGTPSYNEQFF
TRBJ2-7,TRBV10-3,TRBD2,CAATSGGYYEQYF
TRBJ1-2,TRBV6-1,NA,CASSGGQSLYGYTF
TRBJ2-7,TRBV7-8,TRBD1,CASSLTSGTGGYEQYF
TRBJ1-5,TRBV11-3,NA,CASSGGPSQPQHF
TRBJ2-7,TRBV5-6,NA,CASRGQGSMASSEQYF
TRBJ2-2,TRBV5-1,NA,CASSPLINTGELFF
TRBJ1-4,TRBV5-1,NA,CASSLETGHEKLFF
TRBJ2-5,TRBV7-2,NA,CASSWVAGQETQYF
TRBJ2-1,TRBV5-1,TRBD1,CASSLGGANNEQFF